Presented here are 18 T cell receptor beta chains from one specimen sequenced in a study of identical twins. One entry per CDR3 protein results from TCRdb running MiXCR on the 5' RACE reads. The sample has hundreds of thousands of distinct CDR3 sequences; 15% to 20% are singletons. This sample also belongs to another study, concerning T cells expressing NK-cell markers.

The material sequenced was PBMCs. The receptors stem from a woman aged 18-29 years in good health.

This CDR3 reads CASSLGYSLGYEQYF. CDR3 coding DNA: TGTGCCAGCAGCTTAGGCTACAGCTTAGGCTACGAGCAGTACTTC. The V and J genes are TRBV11-2 and TRBJ2-7; D unresolved. CDR3 length equals 15 residues. V lost 1 base, J lost 3 bases, and 13 bases lay in between. CDR1 and CDR2 (germline): SGHAT, FQNNGV.

In this sample, this clonotype turned up a few times. CDR3: CASNRDRGGNTIYF. CDR3 in DNA: TGCGCCAGCAATCGGGACAGGGGTGGAAACACCATATATTTT. The chain employs TRBV10-1 and TRBJ1-3; 10 bases match TRBD1. There are 14 residues in the CDR3. Germline CDR1 WNHNN, CDR2 SYGVQD (reference sequence). With V trimmed by 7 bases and J by 3 bases, 3 bases remained unmatched.

This clonotype was recorded a few times. The chain uses TRBV20-1 and TRBJ2-5, with D unresolved. Germline assignment: CDR1 DFQATT and CDR2 SNEGSKA (reference sequence). The CDR3 extends over 13 amino acids. The germline V and J ends were trimmed by 1 base and 2 bases, with 8 bases remaining between them. Here the CDR3 reads CSARAWQQETQYF. The CDR3 region has the DNA TGCAGTGCTAGAGCGTGGCAGCAAGAGACCCAGTACTTC.

The chain joins TRBV29-1 to TRBJ2-3; TRBD1 matches 9 bases. V lost 4 bases, J lost 2 bases, and 10 bases stayed unmatched. Looked up from germline, CDR1 is SQVTM and CDR2 is ANQGSEA. The CDR3 contains 16 residues. This CDR3 is CSVAGTDRGTTDTQYF. CDR3 nucleotide sequence: TGCAGCGTTGCGGGTACGGACAGGGGAACCACAGATACGCAGTATTTT.

The rearrangement joins TRBV4-3 to TRBJ1-1, with D perhaps TRBD1 (5 bases). V shed 4 bases and J shed 3 bases, with 12 bases lying between them. CDR1 LGHNA and CDR2 YSLEER come from the germline V gene. The length of the CDR3 is 14 residues. In DNA form, the CDR3 reads TGCGCCAGCAGCCGCACGGTGGGACACACTGAAGCTTTCTTT. It translates to CASSRTVGHTEAFF.

The rearrangement uses TRBV9 and TRBJ2-1; D possibly matches TRBD1 or TRBD2 (5 bases each). The V gene's germline CDR1 is SGDLS and CDR2 YYNGEE. V was cut by 0 bases and J by 3 bases, with 10 bases left in between. There are 15 residues in the CDR3. CDR3 residues: CASSVARDLYNEQFF. The CDR3 DNA reads as TGTGCCAGCAGCGTAGCCAGGGACCTCTACAATGAGCAGTTCTTC.

V and J are TRBV6-5 and TRBJ2-2; no firm D call. The CDR3 has 11 residues. The V gene's germline CDR1 is MNHEY and CDR2 SVGAGI. Trimming shortened V by 6 bases and J by 8 bases, and 7 bases separated the two germline ends. CDR3 nucleotides: TGTGCCAGCAGAACCTTAGGGGAGCTGTTTTTT. It specifies CASRTLGELFF.

This clonotype has only a few counts. The V and J genes are TRBV12-3 or TRBV12-4 and TRBJ2-5, with D maybe TRBD2 (5 bases). The V end was cut by 3 bases, the J end by 7 bases, with 18 bases between. The CDR3 runs 15 residues. The DNA for the CDR3 is TGTGCCAGCAGTTTTCGGAGCGGAAATGCGGGGACCCAGTACTTC. It is translated as CASSFRSGNAGTQYF.

This chain uses TRBV7-9 with TRBJ2-3, with 8 bases matching TRBD2. Germline CDR1 reads SEHNR; CDR2 reads FQNEAQ (reference sequence). The V gene end was trimmed by 3 bases and the J gene end by 5 bases; junction bases not matched to a gene: 7. This CDR3 is 15 amino acids long. The CDR3 reads CASSLFGGAVDTQYF. The CDR3 nucleotides are TGTGCCAGCAGCTTGTTCGGGGGGGCGGTAGATACGCAGTATTTT. Filled out from reference TRBV7-9 and TRBJ2-3, the complete variable domain reads DTGVSQNPRHKITKRGQNVTFRCDPISEHNRLYWYRQTLGQGPEFLTYFQNEAQLEKSRLLSDRFSAERPKGSFSTLEIQRTEQGDSAMYLCASSLFGGAVDTQYFGPGTRLTVL.

There are a few counts of this clonotype. This sequence joins TRBV7-2 and TRBJ2-5; tentative D call: TRBD1 (5 bases). Per germline, CDR1 SGHTA and CDR2 FQGNSA. CDR3 length: 15 amino acids. V was cut by 2 bases and J by 4 bases, with 14 bases left in between. The CDR3 loop is CASSLPQGGGETQYF. The CDR3, as DNA: TGTGCCAGCAGCTTACCCCAGGGTGGTGGAGAGACCCAGTACTTC.

This clonotype was seen only a few times. The rearrangement uses TRBV23-1 and TRBJ1-6; a weak D match, TRBD1 (6 bases). TRBV23-1 is an ORF for which the function is uncertain. The CDR3 totals 17 residues. Trimming shortened V by 0 bases and J by 5 bases, and 14 bases separated the two germline ends. This chain's CDR3 is CASSQSQGSRDNSPLHF. CDR3 bases: TGCGCCAGCAGTCAATCGCAGGGGTCTCGGGATAATTCACCCCTCCACTTT.

This clonotype was seen a few times. The chain combines TRBV18 with TRBJ2-7; a weak D match, TRBD2 (6 bases). The length of the CDR3 is 16 residues. Germline CDR1 KGHSH, CDR2 LQKENI. Trimming stripped 4 bases from V and 0 bases from J, with 16 bases between. The CDR3 coding sequence is TGTGCCAGCTCACTGAATCGAGCGGGTATCTCCTACGAGCAGTACTTC. Its translation: CASSLNRAGISYEQYF.

This clonotype showed up just a few times. V and J are TRBV20-1 and TRBJ2-7; 11 bases are a match to TRBD2. Germline lookup yields CDR1 DFQATT and CDR2 SNEGSKA (reference sequence). The CDR3 length is 13 residues. Losses at the gene ends were 4 bases for V and 4 bases for J; bases not matched to a gene: 3. The CDR3 loop is CSATPSGRYEQYF. Here the CDR3 DNA reads TGCAGTGCTACCCCTAGCGGGAGGTACGAGCAGTACTTC.

This clonotype appeared a few times. The rearrangement links TRBV4-3 to TRBJ1-4, with 9 bases lining up with TRBD1. The CDR3 runs 16 residues. Germline lookup yields CDR1 LGHNA and CDR2 YSLEER. The V segment lost 4 bases and the J segment 3 bases; nucleotides outside the gene matches: 6. CDR3 region: CASSLQGARANEKLFF. CDR3 coding DNA: TGCGCCAGCAGCCTACAGGGGGCGCGGGCTAATGAAAAACTGTTTTTT.

Only a few counts were recorded for this clonotype. Relative to the germline gene, one junction end is altered; a read error may explain this. The J gene is TRBJ2-7, the V gene TRBV7-7; possible D gene TRBD2, 5 bases. Germline loops: CDR1 SSHAT, CDR2 FNYEAQ (reference sequence). The CDR3 spans 13 residues. CDR3 nucleotide sequence: TGTGCTAGCAGCTTAGAGGCGGGCTACGAGCAGTACTTC. Its protein is CASSLEAGYEQYF.

Of note for this clonotype: A read error may be the cause here, since a much bigger clone is one base away. This chain uses TRBV6-1 with TRBJ2-1; no clear D. Germline V gene sequence: CDR1 MNHNS, CDR2 SASEGT. The CDR3 extends over 14 amino acids. The CDR3 spells CAISPYSAHNEQFF. In DNA form, the CDR3 reads TGTGCCATCAGTCCCTACTCGGCGCACAATGAGCAGTTCTTC.

This rearrangement joins TRBV20-1 to TRBJ2-3; D is ambiguous. In germline, CDR1 is DFQATT, CDR2 SNEGSKA (reference sequence). Trimming stripped 5 bases from V and 6 bases from J, with 12 bases between. This CDR3 region has 12 residues. In DNA form, the CDR3 reads TGCAGTGCTGTCTTACTTGGGGATACGCAGTATTTT. It encodes CSAVLLGDTQYF.

This clonotype showed up just a few times. The chain has TRBV5-1 and TRBJ2-1, with 8 bases fitting TRBD1. Germline CDR1 reads SGHRS; CDR2 reads YFSETQ. V lost 4 bases and J lost 6; bases outside the gene matches: 6. This CDR3 spans 14 amino acids. The CDR3 sequence is CASSDRQGSNEQFF. CDR3 in DNA: TGCGCCAGCAGCGACCGACAGGGGAGCAATGAGCAGTTCTTC.